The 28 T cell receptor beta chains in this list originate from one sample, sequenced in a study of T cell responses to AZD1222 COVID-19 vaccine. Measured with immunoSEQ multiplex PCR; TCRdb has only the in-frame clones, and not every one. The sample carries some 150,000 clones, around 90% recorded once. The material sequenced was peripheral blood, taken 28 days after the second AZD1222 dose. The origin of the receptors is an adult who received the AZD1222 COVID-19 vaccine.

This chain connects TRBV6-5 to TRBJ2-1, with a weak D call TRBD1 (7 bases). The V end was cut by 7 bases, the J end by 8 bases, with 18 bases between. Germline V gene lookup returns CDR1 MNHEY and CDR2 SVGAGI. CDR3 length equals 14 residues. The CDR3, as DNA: TGTGCCAGCAATCCCCAGGGGGGACGACATGAGCAGTTCTTC. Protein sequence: CASNPQGGRHEQFF.

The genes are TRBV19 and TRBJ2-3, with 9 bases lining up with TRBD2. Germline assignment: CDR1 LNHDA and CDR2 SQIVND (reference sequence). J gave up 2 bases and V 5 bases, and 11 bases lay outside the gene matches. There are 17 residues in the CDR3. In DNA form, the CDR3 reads TGTGCCAGTAGTCTGCTAGCGGGATCCCCTATCACAGATACGCAGTATTTT. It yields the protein CASSLLAGSPITDTQYF.

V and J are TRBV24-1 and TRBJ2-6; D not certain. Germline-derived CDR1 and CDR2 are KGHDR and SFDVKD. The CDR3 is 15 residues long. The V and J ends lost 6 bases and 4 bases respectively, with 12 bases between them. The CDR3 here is CATSHRVAGANVLTF. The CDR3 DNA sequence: TGTGCCACCAGTCATAGGGTAGCCGGGGCCAACGTCCTGACTTTC.

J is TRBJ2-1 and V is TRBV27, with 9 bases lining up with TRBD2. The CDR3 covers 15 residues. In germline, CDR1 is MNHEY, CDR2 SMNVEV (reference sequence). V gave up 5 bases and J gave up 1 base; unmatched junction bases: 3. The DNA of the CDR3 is TGTGCCAGCAGTGCGCTAGCGGGATCCTACAATGAGCAGTTCTTC. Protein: CASSALAGSYNEQFF.

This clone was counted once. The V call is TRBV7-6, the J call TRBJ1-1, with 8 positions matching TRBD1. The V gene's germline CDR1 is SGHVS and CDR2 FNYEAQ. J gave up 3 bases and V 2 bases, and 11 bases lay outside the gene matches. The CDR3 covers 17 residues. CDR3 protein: CASSLFYQGAGYTEAFF. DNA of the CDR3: TGTGCCAGCAGCTTATTTTACCAGGGGGCGGGTTACACTGAAGCTTTCTTT.

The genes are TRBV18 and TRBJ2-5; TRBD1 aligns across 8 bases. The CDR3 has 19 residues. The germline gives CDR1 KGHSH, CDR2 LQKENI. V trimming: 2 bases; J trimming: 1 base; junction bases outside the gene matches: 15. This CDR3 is CASSPIRTGNIGLQETQYF. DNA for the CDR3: TGTGCCAGCTCACCAATTCGGACAGGGAATATCGGCCTCCAAGAGACCCAGTACTTC. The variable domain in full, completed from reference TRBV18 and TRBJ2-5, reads NAGVMQNPRHLVRRRGQEARLRCSPMKGHSHVYWYRQLPEEGLKFMVYLQKENIIDESGMPKERFSAEFPKEGPSILRIQQVVRGDSAAYFCASSPIRTGNIGLQETQYFGPGTRLLVL.

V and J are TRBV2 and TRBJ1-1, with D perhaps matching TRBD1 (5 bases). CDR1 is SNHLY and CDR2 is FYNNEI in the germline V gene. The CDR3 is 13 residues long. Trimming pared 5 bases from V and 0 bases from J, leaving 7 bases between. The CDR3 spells CASSPRVNTEAFF. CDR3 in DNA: TGTGCCAGCAGTCCCAGGGTGAACACTGAAGCTTTCTTT.

CDR3 loop: CASSPGQGRDYGYTF. In nucleotides, the CDR3 is TGCGCCAGCAGCCCCGGACAGGGCAGGGACTATGGCTACACCTTC. The gene calls are TRBV5-1 and TRBJ1-2; 8 nucleotides agree with TRBD1. CDR3 size: 15 residues. With V trimmed by 4 bases and J by 3 bases, 8 bases remained unmatched. Germline loops: CDR1 SGHRS, CDR2 YFSETQ. Supplemented by reference TRBV5-1 and TRBJ1-2, the full variable domain reads KAGVTQTPRYLIKTRGQQVTLSCSPISGHRSVSWYQQTPGQGLQFLFEYFSETQRNKGNFPGRFSGRQFSNSRSEMNVSTLELGDSALYLCASSPGQGRDYGYTFGSGTRLTVV.

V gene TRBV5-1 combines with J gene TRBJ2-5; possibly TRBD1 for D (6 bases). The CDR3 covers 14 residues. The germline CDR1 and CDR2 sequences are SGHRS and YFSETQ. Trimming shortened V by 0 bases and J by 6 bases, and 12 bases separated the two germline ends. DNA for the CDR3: TGCGCCAGCAGCTTGGACAGGGCTCAAAAGACCCAGTACTTC. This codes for CASSLDRAQKTQYF.

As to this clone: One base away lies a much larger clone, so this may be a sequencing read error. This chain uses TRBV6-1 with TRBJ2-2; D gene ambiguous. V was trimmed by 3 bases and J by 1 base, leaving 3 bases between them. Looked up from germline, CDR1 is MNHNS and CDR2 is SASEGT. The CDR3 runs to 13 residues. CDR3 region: CASSDMNTGELFF. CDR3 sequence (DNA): TGTGCCAGCAGTGACATGAACACCGGGGAGCTGTTTTTT.

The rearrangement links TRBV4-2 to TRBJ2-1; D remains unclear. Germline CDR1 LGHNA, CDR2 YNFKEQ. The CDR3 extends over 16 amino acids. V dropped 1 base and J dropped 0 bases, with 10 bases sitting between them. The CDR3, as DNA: TGTGCCAGCAGCCAAGTGAGTGAAAGCTCCTACAATGAGCAGTTCTTC. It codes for CASSQVSESSYNEQFF.

CDR3 coding DNA: TGTGCCAGCAGTGGCCGGGACAGCCATAATTCACCCCTCCACTTT. Encoded protein: CASSGRDSHNSPLHF. The chain links TRBV25-1 to TRBJ1-6, with 7 bases matching TRBD1. Germline V gene lookup returns CDR1 MGHDK and CDR2 SYGVNS. The CDR3 has 15 residues. V gave up 4 bases and J gave up 5 bases; unmatched junction bases: 5. The full variable domain, in which reference TRBV25-1 and TRBJ1-6 provide the parts outside the CDR3, is EADIYQTPRYLVIGTGKKITLECSQTMGHDKMYWYQQDPGMELHLIHYSYGVNSTEKGDLSSESTVSRIRTEHFPLTLESARPSHTSQYLCASSGRDSHNSPLHFGNGTRLTVT.

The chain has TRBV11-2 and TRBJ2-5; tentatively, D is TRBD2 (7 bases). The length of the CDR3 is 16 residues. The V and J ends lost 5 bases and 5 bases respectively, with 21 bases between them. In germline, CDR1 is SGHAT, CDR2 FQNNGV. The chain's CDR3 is CASSPMWGGRTETQYF. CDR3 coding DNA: TGTGCCAGCAGCCCTATGTGGGGGGGGCGAACGGAGACCCAGTACTTC. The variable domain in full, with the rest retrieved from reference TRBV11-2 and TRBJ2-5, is EAGVAQSPRYKIIEKRQSVAFWCNPISGHATLYWYQQILGQGPKLLIQFQNNGVVDDSQLPKDRFSAERLKGVDSTLKIQPAKLEDSAVYLCASSPMWGGRTETQYFGPGTRLLVL.

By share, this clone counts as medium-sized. CDR3 nucleotide sequence: TGTGCCAGCAGCCAAGGAGGTTTGCTAGCGGGAGACTGGCCCTACAATGAGCAGTTCTTC. As protein: CASSQGGLLAGDWPYNEQFF. The V and J genes are TRBV3-1 (or the pseudogene TRBV3-2) and TRBJ2-1; TRBD2 agrees at 10 bases. After removal of 1 base from V and 2 bases from J, the junction contained 14 bases not matched to a gene. Germline CDR1 LGHDT, CDR2 YNNKEL (reference sequence). CDR3 size: 20 residues.

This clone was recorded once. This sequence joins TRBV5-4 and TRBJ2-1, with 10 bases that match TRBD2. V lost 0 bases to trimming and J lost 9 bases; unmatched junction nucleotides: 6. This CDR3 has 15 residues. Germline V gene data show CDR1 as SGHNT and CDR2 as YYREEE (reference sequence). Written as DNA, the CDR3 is TGTGCCAGCAGCTTGGGCCTAGCGGGAGACAGTGAGCAGTTCTTC. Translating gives CASSLGLAGDSEQFF.

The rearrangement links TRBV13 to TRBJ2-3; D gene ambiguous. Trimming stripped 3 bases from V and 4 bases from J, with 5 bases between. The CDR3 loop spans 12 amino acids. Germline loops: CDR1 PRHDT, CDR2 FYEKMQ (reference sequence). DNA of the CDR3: TGTGCCAGCAGCTTGGGTCCAGATACGCAGTATTTT. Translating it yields CASSLGPDTQYF.

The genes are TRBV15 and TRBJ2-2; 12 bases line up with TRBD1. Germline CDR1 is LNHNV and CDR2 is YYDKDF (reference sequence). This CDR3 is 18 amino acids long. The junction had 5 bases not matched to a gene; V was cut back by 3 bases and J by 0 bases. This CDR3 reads CATSSLGTGGPNTGELFF. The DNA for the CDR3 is TGTGCCACCAGCAGCCTAGGGACAGGGGGCCCGAACACCGGGGAGCTGTTTTTT.

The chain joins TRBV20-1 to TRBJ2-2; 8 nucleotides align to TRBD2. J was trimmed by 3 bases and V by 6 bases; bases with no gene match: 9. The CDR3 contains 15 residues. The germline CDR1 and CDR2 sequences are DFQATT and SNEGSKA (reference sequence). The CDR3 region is CSASKRETDTGELFF. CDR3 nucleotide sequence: TGCAGTGCCAGTAAGCGGGAGACGGACACCGGGGAGCTGTTTTTT.

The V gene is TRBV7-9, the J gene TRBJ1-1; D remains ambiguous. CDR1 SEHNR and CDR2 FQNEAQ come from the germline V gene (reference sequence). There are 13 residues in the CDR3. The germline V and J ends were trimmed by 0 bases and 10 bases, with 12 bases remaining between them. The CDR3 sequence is CASSLAGSVLAFF. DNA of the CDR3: TGTGCCAGCAGCTTAGCAGGTTCAGTCTTAGCTTTCTTT.

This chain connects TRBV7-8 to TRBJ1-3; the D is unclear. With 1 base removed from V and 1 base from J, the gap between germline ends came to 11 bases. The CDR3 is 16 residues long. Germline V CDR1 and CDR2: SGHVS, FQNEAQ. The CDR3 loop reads CASSLVLVGSGNTIYF. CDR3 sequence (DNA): TGTGCCAGCAGCTTAGTGTTGGTAGGATCTGGAAACACCATATATTTT.

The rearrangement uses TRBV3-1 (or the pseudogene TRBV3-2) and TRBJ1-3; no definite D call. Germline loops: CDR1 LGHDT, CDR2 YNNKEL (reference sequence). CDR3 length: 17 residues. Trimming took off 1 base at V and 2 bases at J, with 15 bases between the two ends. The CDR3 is CASSQAAFGGAGNTIYF. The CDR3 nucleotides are TGTGCCAGCAGCCAAGCCGCCTTCGGCGGGGCTGGAAACACCATATATTTT.

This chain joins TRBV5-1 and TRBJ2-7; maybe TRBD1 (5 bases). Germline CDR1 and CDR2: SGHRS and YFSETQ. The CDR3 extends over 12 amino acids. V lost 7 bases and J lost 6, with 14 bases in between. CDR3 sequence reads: CASGETDIEQYF. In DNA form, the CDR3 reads TGCGCCAGCGGAGAAACGGACATCGAGCAGTACTTC.

CDR3: CASSQVQRPGNTIYF. The CDR3 bases are TGTGCCAGCAGCCAAGTGCAGAGACCTGGAAACACCATATATTTT. This chain connects TRBV3-1 (or the pseudogene TRBV3-2) to TRBJ1-3; D unresolved. CDR3 length: 15 amino acids. Trimming stripped 1 base from V and 2 bases from J, with 9 bases between. Germline CDR1 is LGHDT and CDR2 is YNNKEL (reference sequence).

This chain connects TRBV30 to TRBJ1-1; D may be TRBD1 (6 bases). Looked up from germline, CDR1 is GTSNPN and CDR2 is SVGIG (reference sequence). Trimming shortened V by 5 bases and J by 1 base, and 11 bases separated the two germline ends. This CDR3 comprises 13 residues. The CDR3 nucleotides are TGTGCCTGGCGGAGGACAGCGAACACTGAAGCTTTCTTT. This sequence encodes CAWRRTANTEAFF.

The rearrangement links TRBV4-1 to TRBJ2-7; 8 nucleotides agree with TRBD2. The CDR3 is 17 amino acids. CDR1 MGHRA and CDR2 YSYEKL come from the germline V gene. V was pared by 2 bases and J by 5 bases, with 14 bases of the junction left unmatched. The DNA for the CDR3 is TGCGCCAGCAGCCAACACCCAGCGGGAGTGGCCGGAGACGAGCAGTACTTC. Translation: CASSQHPAGVAGDEQYF.

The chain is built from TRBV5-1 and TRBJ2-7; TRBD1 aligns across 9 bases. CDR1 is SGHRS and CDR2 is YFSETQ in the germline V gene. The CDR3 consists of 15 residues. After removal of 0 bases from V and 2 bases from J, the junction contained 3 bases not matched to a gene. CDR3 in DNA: TGCGCCAGCAGCTTGGCCGGGACAGGGACCTACGAGCAGTACTTC. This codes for CASSLAGTGTYEQYF.

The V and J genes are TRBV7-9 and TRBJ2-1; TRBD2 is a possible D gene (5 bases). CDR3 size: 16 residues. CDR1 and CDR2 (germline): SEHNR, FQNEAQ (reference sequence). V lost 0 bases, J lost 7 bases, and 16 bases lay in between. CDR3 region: CASSLARAGPRNEQFF. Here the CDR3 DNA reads TGTGCCAGCAGCTTAGCTCGGGCGGGCCCCCGGAATGAGCAGTTCTTC.

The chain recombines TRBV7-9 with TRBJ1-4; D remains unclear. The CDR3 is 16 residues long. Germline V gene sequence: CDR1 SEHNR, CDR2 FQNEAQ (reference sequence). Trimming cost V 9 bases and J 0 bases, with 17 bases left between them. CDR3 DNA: TGTGCCAGTCACGTGAGGTTGGGCCCAACTAATGAAAAACTGTTTTTT. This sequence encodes CASHVRLGPTNEKLFF.